This T cell receptor beta chain stems from a study of regulatory T cells in long-lasting Graves disease. Whole-study findings and limits: Samples came from peripheral blood alone, without thyroid tissue.

The time point was: newly diagnosed GD, antithyroid drugs for less than 3 months. From PBMCs, RNA was extracted and then used to make the TCR library. Combining iRepertoire HTBI primers with Arm-PCR of CDR3 regions, the authors built TCR beta libraries. Using its own MiXCR run on the multiplex PCR reads, TCRdb lists one record per CDR3 protein. The sample contains around 450,000 distinct CDR3 sequences, 15% of which appear only once. V was clipped by 7 bases and J by 5 bases, with 18 bases between them. This CDR3 comprises 14 residues. The germline V gene encodes CDR1 MDHEN and CDR2 SYDVKM. In the case of this clonotype: Its antigen remains unidentified.

The same data also contributed to another study, on T cells in Graves' hyperthyroidism and ophthalmopathy. That paper notes: TCR CDR3 underwent first-round RT-PCR with the HTBI primer set.

This specimen consisted of peripheral blood mononuclear cells (PBMCs), obtained at new diagnosis, from a patient treated with antithyroid drugs. The TCR comes from a middle-aged woman with Graves disease. This chain joins TRBV28 and TRBJ2-7; D possibly corresponds to TRBD2 (6 bases). This chain's CDR3 is CASTSVGGINEQYF. The DNA for the CDR3 is TGTGCCAGCACCTCGGTTGGGGGGATTAACGAGCAGTACTTC.